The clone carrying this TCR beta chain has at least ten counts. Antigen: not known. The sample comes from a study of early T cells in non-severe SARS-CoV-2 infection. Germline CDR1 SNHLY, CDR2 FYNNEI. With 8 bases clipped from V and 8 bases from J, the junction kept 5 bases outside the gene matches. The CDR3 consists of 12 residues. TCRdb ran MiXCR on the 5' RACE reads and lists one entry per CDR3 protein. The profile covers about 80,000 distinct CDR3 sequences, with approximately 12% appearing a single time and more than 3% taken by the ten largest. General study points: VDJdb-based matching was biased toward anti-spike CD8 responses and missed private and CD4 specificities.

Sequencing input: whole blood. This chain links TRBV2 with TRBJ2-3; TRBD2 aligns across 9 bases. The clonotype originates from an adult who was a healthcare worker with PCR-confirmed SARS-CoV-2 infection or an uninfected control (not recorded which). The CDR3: CASWLAGSTQYF. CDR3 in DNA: TGTGCCAGCTGGCTAGCGGGATCTACGCAGTATTTT. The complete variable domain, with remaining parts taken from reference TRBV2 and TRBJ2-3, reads EPEVTQTPSHQVTQMGQEVILRCVPISNHLYFYWYRQILGQKVEFLVSFYNNEISEKSEIFDDQFSVERPDGSNFTLKIRSTKLEDSAMYFCASWLAGSTQYFGPGTRLTVL.